The 3 T cell receptor beta chains listed next were all sequenced from one sample in a study. Using its own MiXCR run on the 5' RACE reads, TCRdb lists one record per CDR3 protein. Found here are 50,000 to 65,000 distinct CDR3 sequences, 28% of them singletons; the top ten hold about 3%. The specimen was tumor-infiltrating memory CD4+ T cells sorted from the breast tumor. As for subset: memory CD4+ T cells, CD4+CD45RO+CD25-. The receptors stem from a female donor with breast cancer.

The chain combines TRBV5-1 with TRBJ2-7, with a possible D match to TRBD2 (5 bases). This CDR3 comprises 13 residues. Trimming removed 2 bases at V and 13 bases at J, with 19 bases between. From germline, CDR1 is SGHRS and CDR2 YFSETQ. CDR3 amino acids: CASSFSGQRVPYF. In DNA, the CDR3 is TGCGCCAGCAGCTTTTCTGGCCAGAGGGTTCCCTACTTC.

J is TRBJ1-1 and V is TRBV7-2; D is unresolved. The CDR3 runs to 15 residues. The V end was cut by 1 base, the J end by 3 bases, with 12 bases between. Germline values: CDR1 SGHTA, CDR2 FQGNSA. CDR3 nucleotide sequence: TGTGCCAGCAGCTTAGGCGCGGGCCGTCACACTGAAGCTTTCTTT. Its translation is CASSLGAGRHTEAFF.

J is TRBJ2-5 and V is TRBV7-9; the D is unclear. Germline-derived CDR1 and CDR2 are SEHNR and FQNEAQ (reference sequence). CDR3 length: 13 amino acids. Between the trimmed V and J ends, which lost 2 bases and 2 bases, there was a span of 6 bases. The CDR3 loop reads CASSLISQETQYF. As DNA, the CDR3 is TGTGCCAGCAGCTTAATCAGTCAAGAGACCCAGTACTTC. The full variable domain, completed using reference TRBV7-9 and TRBJ2-5, is DTGVSQNPRHKITKRGQNVTFRCDPISEHNRLYWYRQTLGQGPEFLTYFQNEAQLEKSRLLSDRFSAERPKGSFSTLEIQRTEQGDSAMYLCASSLISQETQYFGPGTRLLVL.